This T cell receptor (beta chain) was observed in a study of blood T cell repertoires in COVID-19. Study as a whole: Donors in the United States, Italy and Spain gave samples during acute or convalescent COVID-19.

Per the study methods: Amplified reference gene primers provided the basis for estimating nucleated cell counts. TCRdb keeps only in-frame clones here, not all; method: immunoSEQ multiplex PCR. V and J calls and clone size are copied from that table; D and trimming were computed from the DNA. The sample carries roughly 200,000 clones, 90% recorded once. V shed 3 bases, J shed 4 bases, and the junction held 2 bases outside the gene matches. CDR3 length: 12 amino acids. Germline CDR1 reads DFQATT; CDR2 reads SNEGSKA (reference sequence). This clone occurred once. Sequencing was carried out using peripheral blood. J is TRBJ1-2 and V is TRBV20-1; 7 bases are shared with TRBD1. The receptor comes from a man aged 50-60 years with acute or convalescent COVID-19. CDR3 in amino acids: CSASDRAYGYTF. For the CDR3, the DNA is TGCAGTGCTAGTGACAGGGCCTATGGCTACACCTTC.